This is a list of T cell receptor beta chains from one sample in a study of blood T cell repertoires in COVID-19. Assay used: immunoSEQ multiplex PCR; TCRdb lists only in-frame clones, some missing. This sample has 250,000 to 300,000 clones; roughly 84% occur once, and the top ten carry 2.5% to 3.5%. Sequencing was done on a sample of peripheral blood. These receptors all stem from a woman between 18 and 29 years old with acute or convalescent COVID-19. Each CDR3 is given without its conserved first and last residue. Fields, in order: V gene, J gene, CDR3 protein.

V gene: TRBV6-5
J gene: TRBJ1-1
CDR3 protein: ASRRGPNTEAF

V gene: TRBV6-6
J gene: TRBJ2-5
CDR3 protein: ASSYGGGRALETQY

V gene: TRBV6-2/TRBV6-3
J gene: TRBJ2-3
CDR3 protein: ASSRLPTFSESTDTQY

V gene: TRBV6-5
J gene: TRBJ1-2
CDR3 protein: ASRHRDMAGYT

V gene: TRBV5-1
J gene: TRBJ2-1
CDR3 protein: ASTSGRDRDRGYNEQF

V gene: TRBV7-2
J gene: TRBJ2-1
CDR3 protein: ASSFSLSRLGNEQF

V gene: TRBV4-3
J gene: TRBJ2-7
CDR3 protein: ASSQALPGQGYEQY

V gene: TRBV28
J gene: TRBJ2-3
CDR3 protein: ASSPGLASSTDTQY

V gene: TRBV6-5
J gene: TRBJ2-7
CDR3 protein: ASSYSGTNSYEQY

V gene: TRBV6-5
J gene: TRBJ2-7
CDR3 protein: ASSYSEQGLAYEQY